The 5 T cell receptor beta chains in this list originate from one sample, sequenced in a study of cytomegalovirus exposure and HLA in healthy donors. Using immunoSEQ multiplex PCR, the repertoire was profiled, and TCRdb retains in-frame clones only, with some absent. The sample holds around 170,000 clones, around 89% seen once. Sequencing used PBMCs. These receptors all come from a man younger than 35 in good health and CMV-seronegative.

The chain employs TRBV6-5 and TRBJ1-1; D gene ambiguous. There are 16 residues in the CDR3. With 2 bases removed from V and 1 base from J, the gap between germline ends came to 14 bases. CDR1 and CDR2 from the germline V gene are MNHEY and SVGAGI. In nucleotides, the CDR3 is TGTGCCAGCAGTTACAGGTGGGTGGGAGAGAACACTGAAGCTTTCTTT. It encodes CASSYRWVGENTEAFF.

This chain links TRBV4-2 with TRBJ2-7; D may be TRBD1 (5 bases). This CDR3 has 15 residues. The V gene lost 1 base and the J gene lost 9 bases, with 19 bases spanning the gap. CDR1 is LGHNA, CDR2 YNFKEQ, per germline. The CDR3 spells CASSQADSPNRRQYF. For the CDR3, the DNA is TGTGCCAGCAGCCAAGCCGACAGTCCCAATCGTCGGCAGTACTTC.

CDR3: CASSLDIREAFF. The CDR3 nucleotides are TGTGCCAGCAGTTTGGACATTCGGGAAGCTTTCTTT. V is TRBV28 and J is TRBJ1-1; D perhaps matches TRBD1 (5 bases). Germline values: CDR1 MDHEN, CDR2 SYDVKM. The CDR3 length is 12 residues. V was pared by 3 bases and J by 8 bases, with 10 bases between.

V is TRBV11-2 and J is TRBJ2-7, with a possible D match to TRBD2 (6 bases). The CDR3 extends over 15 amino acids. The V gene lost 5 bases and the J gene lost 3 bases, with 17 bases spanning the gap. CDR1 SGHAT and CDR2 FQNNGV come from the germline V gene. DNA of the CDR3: TGTGCCAGCAGCACCAACACGGCCGGGGGCTACGAGCAGTACTTC. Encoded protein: CASSTNTAGGYEQYF.

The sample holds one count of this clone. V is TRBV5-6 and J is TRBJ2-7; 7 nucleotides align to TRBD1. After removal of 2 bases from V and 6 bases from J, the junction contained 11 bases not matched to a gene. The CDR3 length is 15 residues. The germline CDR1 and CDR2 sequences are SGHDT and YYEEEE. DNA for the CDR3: TGTGCCAGCAGCTTTGGGACAGCACATCAGGGCGAGCAGTACTTC. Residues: CASSFGTAHQGEQYF.